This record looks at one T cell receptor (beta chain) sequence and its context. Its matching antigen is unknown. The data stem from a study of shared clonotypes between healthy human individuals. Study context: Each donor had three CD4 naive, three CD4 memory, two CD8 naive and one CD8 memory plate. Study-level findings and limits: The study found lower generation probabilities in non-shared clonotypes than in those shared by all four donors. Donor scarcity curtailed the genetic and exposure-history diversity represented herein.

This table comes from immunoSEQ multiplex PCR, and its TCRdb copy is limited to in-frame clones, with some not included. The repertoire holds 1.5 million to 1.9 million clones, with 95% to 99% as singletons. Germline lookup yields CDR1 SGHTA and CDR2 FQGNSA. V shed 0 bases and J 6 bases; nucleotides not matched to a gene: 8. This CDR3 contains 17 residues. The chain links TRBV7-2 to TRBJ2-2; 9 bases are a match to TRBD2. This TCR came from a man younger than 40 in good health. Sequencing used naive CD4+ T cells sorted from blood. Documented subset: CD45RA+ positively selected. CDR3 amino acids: CASSLAAGGVYAGELFF. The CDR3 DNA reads TGTGCCAGCAGCTTAGCAGCGGGAGGCGTGTACGCCGGGGAGCTGTTTTTT.